The 6 T cell receptor beta chains given below trace back to one sample, sequenced in a study of CD8+ T cells in alopecia areata. Isolated RNA was reverse transcribed into cDNA used as the sequencing template. Assay: immunoSEQ multiplex PCR; the TCRdb copy retains only in-frame clones and omits some. The sample shows under 350,000 clones, roughly 60% of them seen only once. Treatment reported: oral pan-JAK inhibitor, 5-10 mg twice daily. This sample comprised CD4+ T cells sorted from blood, obtained at week 24, from a patient treated with tofacitinib. The receptor source for this set is a human donor with alopecia areata.

This chain links TRBV5-1 with TRBJ2-7; a possible D gene is TRBD1 (6 bases). V was trimmed by 3 bases and J by 7 bases, leaving 17 bases between them. Germline assignment: CDR1 SGHRS and CDR2 YFSETQ. CDR3 length: 14 amino acids. The CDR3 here is CASSSGQLPVEQYF. CDR3 nucleotides: TGCGCCAGCAGCTCGGGACAACTCCCTGTGGAGCAGTACTTC.

V and J are TRBV5-1 and TRBJ1-1; unclear D gene. The germline V gene encodes CDR1 SGHRS and CDR2 YFSETQ. This CDR3 region has 12 residues. Trimming took 2 bases from V and 5 from J, leaving 7 bases between them. In nucleotides, the CDR3 is TGCGCCAGCAGCTTCCGAGGGACTGAAGCTTTCTTT. Translating it yields CASSFRGTEAFF.

The V gene is TRBV4-1, the J gene TRBJ2-3; D is perhaps TRBD2 (5 bases). CDR3 length equals 14 residues. V was clipped by 0 bases and J by 6 bases, with 10 bases between them. Germline lookup yields CDR1 MGHRA and CDR2 YSYEKL. This CDR3 is CASSQEGWRDTQYF. The DNA for the CDR3 is TGCGCCAGCAGCCAAGAAGGGTGGAGGGATACGCAGTATTTT.

The rearrangement links TRBV7-8 to TRBJ2-3; 12 nucleotides agree with TRBD1. CDR3 length equals 15 residues. After removal of 5 bases from V and 5 bases from J, the junction contained 5 bases not matched to a gene. Germline V gene sequence: CDR1 SGHVS, CDR2 FQNEAQ. Here the CDR3 reads CASSHRDRGRDTQYF. The CDR3 DNA is TGTGCCAGCAGCCACCGGGACAGGGGGCGAGATACGCAGTATTTT.

V and J are TRBV7-9 and TRBJ1-2, with 7 positions matching TRBD1. The V and J ends lost 5 bases and 8 bases, in that order; junction bases with no gene match: 5. Germline lookup yields CDR1 SEHNR and CDR2 FQNEAQ (reference sequence). The CDR3 consists of 12 residues. The CDR3 nucleotides read TGTGCCAGCAGCGTAGGGACAGACGGCTACACCTTC. This translates into CASSVGTDGYTF.

J is TRBJ2-5 and V is TRBV29-1, with TRBD2 identical over 8 bases. Germline values: CDR1 SQVTM, CDR2 ANQGSEA. The CDR3 is made up of 15 amino acids. With 1 base clipped from V and 0 bases from J, the junction kept 4 bases outside the gene matches. CDR3 protein: CSVEGQRGNQETQYF. The CDR3 DNA reads TGCAGCGTTGAAGGCCAGCGGGGGAACCAAGAGACCCAGTACTTC.